This T cell receptor beta chain was obtained from a study of post-analysis software for immune sequencing data. The CDR3 has 19 residues. V dropped 2 bases and J dropped 0; count of bases not matched to a gene: 9. Germline values: CDR1 MNHEY, CDR2 SVGAGI. Points from the study as a whole: With TRBV5-6, TRBV5-1 and TRBV20-1 included, roughly five TRBV segments were more frequent in patients than in controls.

This clonotype has a handful of counts. Its antigen remains unknown. Built from TCR beta cDNA, the libraries had unique molecular identifiers in them. One entry per CDR3 protein results from TCRdb running MiXCR on the PCR reads. Here the sample spans 650,000 to 900,000 distinct CDR3 sequences, approximately 44% being singletons. Sample: blood. The V gene is TRBV6-5, the J gene TRBJ2-6; 8 bases fit TRBD2. The receptor's source is a girl between 5 and 17 years old with multiple sclerosis. This CDR3 reads CASSYRTGTRGSGANVLTF. CDR3 bases: TGTGCCAGCAGTTACCGTACCGGGACTAGGGGCTCTGGGGCCAACGTCCTGACTTTC.